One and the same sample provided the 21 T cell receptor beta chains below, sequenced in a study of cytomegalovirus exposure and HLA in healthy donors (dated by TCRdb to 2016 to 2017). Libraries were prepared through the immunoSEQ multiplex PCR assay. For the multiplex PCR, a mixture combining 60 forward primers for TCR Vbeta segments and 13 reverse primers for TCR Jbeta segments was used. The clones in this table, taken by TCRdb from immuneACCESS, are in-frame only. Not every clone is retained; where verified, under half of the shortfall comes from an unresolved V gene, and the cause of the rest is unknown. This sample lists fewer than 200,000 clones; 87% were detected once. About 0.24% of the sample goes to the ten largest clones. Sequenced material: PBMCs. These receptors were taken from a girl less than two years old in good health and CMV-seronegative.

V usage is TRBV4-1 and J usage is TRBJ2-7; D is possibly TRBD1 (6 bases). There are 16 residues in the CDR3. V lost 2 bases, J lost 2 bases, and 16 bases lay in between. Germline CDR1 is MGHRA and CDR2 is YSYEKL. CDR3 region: CASSQRGQGTTYEQYF. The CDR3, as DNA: TGCGCCAGCAGCCAAAGGGGCCAGGGGACCACCTACGAGCAGTACTTC.

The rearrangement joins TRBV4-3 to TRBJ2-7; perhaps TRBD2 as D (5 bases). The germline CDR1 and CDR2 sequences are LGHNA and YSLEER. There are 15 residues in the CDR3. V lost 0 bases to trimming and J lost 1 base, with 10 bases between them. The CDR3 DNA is TGCGCCAGCAGCCAAGACGCGGGCCTTTCCTACGAGCAGTACTTC. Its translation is CASSQDAGLSYEQYF.

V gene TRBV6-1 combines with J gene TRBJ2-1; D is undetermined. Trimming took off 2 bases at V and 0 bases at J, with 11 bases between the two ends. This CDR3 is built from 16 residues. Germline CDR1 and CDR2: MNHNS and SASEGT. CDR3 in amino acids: CASSEIVSGSYNEQFF. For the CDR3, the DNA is TGTGCCAGCAGTGAAATAGTCTCCGGCTCCTACAATGAGCAGTTCTTC.

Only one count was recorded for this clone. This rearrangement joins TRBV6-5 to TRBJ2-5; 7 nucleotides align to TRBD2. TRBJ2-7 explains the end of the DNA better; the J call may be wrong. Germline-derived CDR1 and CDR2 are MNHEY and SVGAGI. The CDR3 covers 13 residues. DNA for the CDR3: TGTGCCAGCAGTTACGGACTAGGGAGCGAGCAGTACTTC. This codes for CASSYGLGSEQYF.

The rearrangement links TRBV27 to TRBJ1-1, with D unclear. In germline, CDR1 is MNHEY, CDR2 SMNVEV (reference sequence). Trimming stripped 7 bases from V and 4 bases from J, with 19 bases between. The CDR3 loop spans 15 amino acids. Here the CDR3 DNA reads TGTGCCAGCACCTTAGGGAGCGGTCTGGGCACTGAAGCTTTCTTT. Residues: CASTLGSGLGTEAFF.

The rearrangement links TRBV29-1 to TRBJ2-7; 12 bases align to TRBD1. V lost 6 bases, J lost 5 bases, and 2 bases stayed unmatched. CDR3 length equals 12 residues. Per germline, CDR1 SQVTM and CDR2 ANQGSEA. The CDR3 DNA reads TGCAGCGTGGGACAGGGGGCCCACGAGCAGTACTTC. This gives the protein CSVGQGAHEQYF.

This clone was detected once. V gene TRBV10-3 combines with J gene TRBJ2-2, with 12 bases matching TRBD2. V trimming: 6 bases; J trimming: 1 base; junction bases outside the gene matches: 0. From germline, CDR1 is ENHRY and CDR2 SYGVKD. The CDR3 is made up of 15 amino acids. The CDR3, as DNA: TGTGCCATCAGGGGACTAGCGGGGAACACCGGGGAGCTGTTTTTT. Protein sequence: CAIRGLAGNTGELFF.

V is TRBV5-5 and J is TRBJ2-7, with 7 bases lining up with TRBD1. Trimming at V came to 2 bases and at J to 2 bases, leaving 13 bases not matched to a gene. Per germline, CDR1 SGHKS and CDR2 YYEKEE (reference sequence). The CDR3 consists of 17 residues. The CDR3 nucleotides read TGTGCCAGCAGCTTCTCGCGAAAGGGACAGCCACCCTACGAGCAGTACTTC. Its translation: CASSFSRKGQPPYEQYF.

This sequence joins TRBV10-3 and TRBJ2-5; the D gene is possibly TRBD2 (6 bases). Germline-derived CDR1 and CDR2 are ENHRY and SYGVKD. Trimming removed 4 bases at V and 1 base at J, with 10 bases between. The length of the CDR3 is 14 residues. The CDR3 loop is CAISGGLPQETQYF. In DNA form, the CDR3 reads TGTGCCATCAGTGGGGGACTTCCCCAAGAGACCCAGTACTTC.

CDR3 in amino acids: CATSRDLETSIYEQYF. CDR3 coding DNA: TGTGCCACCAGCAGAGATCTGGAGACGTCAATCTACGAGCAGTACTTC. V gene TRBV15 combines with J gene TRBJ2-7; D is undetermined. V lost 0 bases to trimming and J lost 3 bases, with 15 bases between them. The CDR3 spans 16 residues. Per the germline V gene, CDR1 is LNHNV and CDR2 is YYDKDF (reference sequence). The full variable domain, completed using reference TRBV15 and TRBJ2-7, is DAMVIQNPRYQVTQFGKPVTLSCSQTLNHNVMYWYQQKSSQAPKLLFHYYDKDFNNEADTPDNFQSRRPNTSFCFLDIRSPGLGDTAMYLCATSRDLETSIYEQYFGPGTRLTVT.

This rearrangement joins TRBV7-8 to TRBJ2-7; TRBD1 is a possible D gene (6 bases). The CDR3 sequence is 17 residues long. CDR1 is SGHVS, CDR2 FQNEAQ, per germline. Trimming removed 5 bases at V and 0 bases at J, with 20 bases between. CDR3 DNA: TGTGCCAGCAGCCAACCGAGGGGGAATGGTTACTCCTACGAGCAGTACTTC. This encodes CASSQPRGNGYSYEQYF. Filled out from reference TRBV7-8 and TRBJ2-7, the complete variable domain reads GAGVSQSPRYKVAKRGQDVALRCDPISGHVSLFWYQQALGQGPEFLTYFQNEAQLDKSGLPSDRFFAERPEGSVSTLKIQRTQQEDSAVYLCASSQPRGNGYSYEQYFGPGTRLTVT.

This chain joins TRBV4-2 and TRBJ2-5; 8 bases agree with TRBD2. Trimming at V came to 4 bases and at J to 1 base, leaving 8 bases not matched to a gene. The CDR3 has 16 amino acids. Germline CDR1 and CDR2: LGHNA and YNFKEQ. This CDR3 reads CASSPSASGFQETQYF. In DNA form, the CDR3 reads TGTGCCAGCAGCCCATCGGCTAGCGGGTTCCAAGAGACCCAGTACTTC.

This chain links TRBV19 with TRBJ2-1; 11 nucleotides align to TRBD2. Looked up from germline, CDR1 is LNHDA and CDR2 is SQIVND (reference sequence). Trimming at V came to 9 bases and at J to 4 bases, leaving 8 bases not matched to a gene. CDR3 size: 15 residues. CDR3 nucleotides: TGTGCCAGCAGAAGACTAGCGGGAAGTTACAATGAGCAGTTCTTC. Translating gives CASRRLAGSYNEQFF.

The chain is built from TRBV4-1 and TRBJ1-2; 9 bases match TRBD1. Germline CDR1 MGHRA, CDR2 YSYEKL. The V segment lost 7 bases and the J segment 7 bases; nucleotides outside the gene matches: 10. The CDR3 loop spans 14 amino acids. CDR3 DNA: TGCGCCAGCAACGGGGGACAGGGACCCGGTGGCTACACCTTC. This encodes CASNGGQGPGGYTF.

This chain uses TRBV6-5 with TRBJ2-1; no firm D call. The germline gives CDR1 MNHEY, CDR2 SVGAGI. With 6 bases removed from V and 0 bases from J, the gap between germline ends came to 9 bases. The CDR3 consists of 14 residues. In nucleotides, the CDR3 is TGTGCCAGCAGCCCGGTAAGCTCCTACAATGAGCAGTTCTTC. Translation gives CASSPVSSYNEQFF.

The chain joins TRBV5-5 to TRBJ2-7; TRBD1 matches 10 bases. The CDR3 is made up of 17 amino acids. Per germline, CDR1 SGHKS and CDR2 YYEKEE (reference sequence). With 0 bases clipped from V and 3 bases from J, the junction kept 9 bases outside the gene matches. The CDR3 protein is CASSLAQAGQGFYEQYF. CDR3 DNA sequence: TGTGCCAGCAGCTTGGCCCAGGCGGGACAGGGGTTCTACGAGCAGTACTTC.

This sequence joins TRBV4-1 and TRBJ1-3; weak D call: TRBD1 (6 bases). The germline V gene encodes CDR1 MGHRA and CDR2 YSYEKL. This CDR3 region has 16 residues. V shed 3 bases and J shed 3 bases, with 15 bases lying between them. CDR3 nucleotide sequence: TGCGCCAGCAGCCACGGGCCCAGGGGACGTGGAAACACCATATATTTT. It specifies CASSHGPRGRGNTIYF.

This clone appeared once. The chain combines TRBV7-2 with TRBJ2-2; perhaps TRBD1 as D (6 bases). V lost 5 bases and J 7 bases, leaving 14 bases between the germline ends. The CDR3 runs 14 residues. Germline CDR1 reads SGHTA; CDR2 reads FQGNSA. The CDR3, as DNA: TGTGCCAGCAGCCCAAACAGGGCTATCGGGGAGCTGTTTTTT. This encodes CASSPNRAIGELFF.

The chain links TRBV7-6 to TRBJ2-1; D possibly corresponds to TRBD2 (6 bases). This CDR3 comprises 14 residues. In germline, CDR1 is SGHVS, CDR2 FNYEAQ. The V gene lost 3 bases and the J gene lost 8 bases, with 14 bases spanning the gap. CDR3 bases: TGTGCCAGCAGCTTGGTCGGGGGTTCCGATGAGCAGTTCTTC. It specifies CASSLVGGSDEQFF.

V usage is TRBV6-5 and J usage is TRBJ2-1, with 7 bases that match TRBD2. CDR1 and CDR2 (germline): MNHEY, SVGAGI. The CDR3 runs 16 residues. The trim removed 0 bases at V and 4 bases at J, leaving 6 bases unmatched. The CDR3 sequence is CASSYSYSGRYNEQFF. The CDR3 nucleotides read TGTGCCAGCAGTTACTCATACTCCGGGAGGTACAATGAGCAGTTCTTC.

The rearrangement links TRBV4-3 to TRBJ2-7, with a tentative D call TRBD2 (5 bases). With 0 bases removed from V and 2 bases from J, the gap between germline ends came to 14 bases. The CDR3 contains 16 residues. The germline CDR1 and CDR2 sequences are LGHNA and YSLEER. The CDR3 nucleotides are TGCGCCAGCAGCCAAGATTTCAGCGGAGCCACCTACGAGCAGTACTTC. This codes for CASSQDFSGATYEQYF.